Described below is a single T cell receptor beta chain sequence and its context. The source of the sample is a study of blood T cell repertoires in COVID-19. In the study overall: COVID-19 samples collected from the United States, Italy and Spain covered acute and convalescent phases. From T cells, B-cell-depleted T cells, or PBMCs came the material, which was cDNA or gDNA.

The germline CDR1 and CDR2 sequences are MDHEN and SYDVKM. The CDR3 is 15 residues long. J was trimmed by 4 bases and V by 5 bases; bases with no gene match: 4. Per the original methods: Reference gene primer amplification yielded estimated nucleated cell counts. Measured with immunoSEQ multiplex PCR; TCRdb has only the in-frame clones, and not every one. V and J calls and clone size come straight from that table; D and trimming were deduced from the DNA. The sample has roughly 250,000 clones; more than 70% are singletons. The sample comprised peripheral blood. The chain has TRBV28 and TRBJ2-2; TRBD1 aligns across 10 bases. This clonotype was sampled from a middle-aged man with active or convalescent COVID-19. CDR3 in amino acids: CASSRTGGFTGELFF. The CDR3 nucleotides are TGTGCCAGCAGTAGGACAGGGGGATTCACCGGGGAGCTGTTTTTT.